This T cell receptor (beta chain) was captured by sequencing in a study of T-cell reconstitution after alpha-beta-depleted transplantation in children. Germline values: CDR1 SNHLY, CDR2 FYNNEI. Unmatched junction bases numbered 3, after V lost 6 bases and J lost 4 bases. The CDR3 sequence is 13 residues long. A TCRbeta library incorporating unique molecular identifiers was prepared. TCRdb ran MiXCR on the PCR reads and lists one entry per CDR3 protein. The table lists about 830,000 distinct CDR3 sequences, approximately 15% of them singletons. This specimen consisted of PBMCs, mostly from graft donor cells, obtained 360 days after TCRalphabeta/CD19-depleted stem cell transplant. This chain joins TRBV2 and TRBJ2-5; TRBD2 matches 9 bases. This receptor was obtained from a male patient aged 10 to 17 who had a stem cell transplant for acute lymphoblastic leukemia, so the T cells may come from the graft donor. The CDR3 nucleotides read TGTGCCAGCAGGAGGACTAGCGTAGAGACCCAGTACTTC. It translates to CASRRTSVETQYF.